The entry below gives a single T cell receptor beta chain sequence along with its context. In the authors' methods: Estimation of nucleated cell counts relied on the amplification of reference gene primers. Data came from immunoSEQ multiplex PCR; TCRdb stores just in-frame clones and leaves some out. The DNA gave D and trimming, while V, J and clone size come from that table. The data show roughly 300,000 clones, approximately 93% seen once. This CDR3 comprises 15 residues. Deletions cut 0 bases from V and 6 bases from J, with 9 bases between. Germline V CDR1 and CDR2: MNHEY, SMNVEV (reference sequence). This specimen belongs to a study of blood T cell repertoires in COVID-19. Across the study: Samples came from the United States, Italy and Spain, spanning acute and convalescent COVID-19. Nucleic acid was either cDNA or gDNA, and it came from T cells, B-cell-depleted T cells, or PBMCs.

Seattle-derived patients entered the study during active infection and were followed longitudinally. This sequence was found in a woman aged 30 to 39 with COVID-19, enrolled during active disease. The sequenced material came from peripheral blood. This rearrangement joins TRBV27 to TRBJ1-6, with D perhaps matching TRBD1 (5 bases). The DNA for the CDR3 is TGTGCCAGCAGTTTATCGGGAGGGGTTAATTCACCCCTCCACTTT. This sequence encodes CASSLSGGVNSPLHF.